The entry below gives a single T cell receptor (beta chain) sequence along with its context. Antigen: not known. The source of the sample is a study of T cells after yellow fever vaccination. Broader study findings: A minor fraction of clonotypes spanned both CD4 and CD8 compartments.

TCRdb independently ran MiXCR on the 5' RACE reads; one entry per CDR3 protein. Among 150,000 to 200,000 distinct CDR3 sequences listed, approximately 10% were seen once. The CDR3 contains 12 residues. Germline assignment: CDR1 SGHDN and CDR2 FVKESK. Between the trimmed V and J ends, which lost 0 bases and 9 bases, there was a span of 6 bases. The clonotype was recovered from a man aged 18 to 30 who received the YFV17D yellow fever vaccine. V usage is TRBV14 and J usage is TRBJ2-1; the D is unclear. This material consisted of CD8+ T cells sorted from PBMCs, taken 15 days after the yellow fever booster vaccination. CDR3 protein: CASSQDRREQFF. DNA of the CDR3: TGTGCCAGCAGCCAAGATAGACGTGAGCAGTTCTTC.